Each of the 20 T cell receptor beta chains below was sequenced from the same sample in a study of T cell responses to AZD1222 COVID-19 vaccine. Clones were read by immunoSEQ multiplex PCR, and TCRdb kept only the in-frame ones, dropping some. The sample consists of about 150,000 clones, around 88% of them appearing once. Specimen: peripheral blood, collected on day 0 of AZD1222 vaccination. Source of these receptors: an adult in good health.

The gene calls are TRBV11-3 and TRBJ1-5, with D unresolved. V was pared by 0 bases and J by 4 bases, with 13 bases between. The CDR3 totals 16 residues. CDR1 SGHNT and CDR2 YENEEA come from the germline V gene. CDR3 in amino acids: CASSLDPAGGNQPQHF. The CDR3, as DNA: TGTGCCAGCAGCTTAGACCCTGCGGGCGGGAATCAGCCCCAGCATTTT.

This clone was recorded only once. The chain links TRBV6-6 to TRBJ1-2; 8 nucleotides line up with TRBD1. The CDR3 is 15 residues long. Per germline, CDR1 MNHNY and CDR2 SVGAGI (reference sequence). The junction had 6 bases not matched to a gene; V was cut back by 0 bases and J by 6 bases. The CDR3 loop reads CASSYSARGLNGYTF. The CDR3 DNA is TGTGCCAGCAGTTACTCAGCCAGGGGGCTAAATGGCTACACCTTC.

The chain combines TRBV28 with TRBJ2-1; 10 positions match TRBD1. Germline CDR1 is MDHEN and CDR2 is SYDVKM. The ends lost 6 bases at V and 7 bases at J; junction bases unmatched: 6. This CDR3 contains 14 residues. CDR3 region: CASSLGTGVNEQFF. CDR3 coding DNA: TGTGCCAGCAGCCTCGGGACAGGGGTGAATGAGCAGTTCTTC. Looking up the rest from reference TRBV28 and TRBJ2-1 gives the full variable domain: DVKVTQSSRYLVKRTGEKVFLECVQDMDHENMFWYRQDPGLGLRLIYFSYDVKMKEKGDIPEGYSVSREKKERFSLILESASTNQTSMYLCASSLGTGVNEQFFGPGTRLTVL.

The CDR3 DNA reads TGTGCCTGGAGTCCCCACCAGGGGACGAATGAAAAACTGTTTTTT. Its protein is CAWSPHQGTNEKLFF. V and J are TRBV30 and TRBJ1-4, with TRBD1 as a possible D gene (6 bases). The V end was cut by 2 bases, the J end by 5 bases, with 15 bases between. Germline V gives CDR1 GTSNPN, CDR2 SVGIG (reference sequence). The CDR3 loop spans 15 amino acids.

The chain recombines TRBV7-2 with TRBJ2-7, with D tentatively TRBD1 (5 bases). Germline CDR1 SGHTA, CDR2 FQGNSA. The ends were cut back, 5 bases at V and 2 bases at J, with 16 bases in the middle. CDR3 length: 15 residues. The CDR3 nucleotides read TGTGCCAGCAGCGTCTCCGGCAGGGTGACCTACGAGCAGTACTTC. As protein: CASSVSGRVTYEQYF.

The rearrangement joins TRBV29-1 to TRBJ2-7; no reliable D call. Germline CDR1 SQVTM, CDR2 ANQGSEA. V shed 3 bases and J shed 2 bases, with 8 bases lying between them. The CDR3 length is 12 residues. The CDR3 here is CSVESTPYEQYF. CDR3 nucleotide sequence: TGCAGCGTTGAGTCCACCCCCTACGAGCAGTACTTC.

The rearrangement links TRBV5-5 to TRBJ1-1; D is perhaps TRBD1 (6 bases). Trimming removed 0 bases from V and 4 bases from J, with 16 bases in between. Per germline, CDR1 SGHKS and CDR2 YYEKEE (reference sequence). The CDR3 is 16 amino acids. CDR3 protein: CASSLDPARGLTEAFF. The CDR3 DNA is TGTGCCAGCAGCTTGGATCCTGCCAGGGGTCTCACTGAAGCTTTCTTT.

This rearrangement joins TRBV6-4 to TRBJ2-1; a weak D match, TRBD1 (5 bases). The V gene's germline CDR1 is MRHNA and CDR2 SNTAGT. The CDR3 runs to 14 residues. V lost 6 bases and J 0 bases, leaving 9 bases between the germline ends. As DNA, the CDR3 is TGTGCCAGCAGCGTCGACAGCTCCTACAATGAGCAGTTCTTC. Its translation: CASSVDSSYNEQFF.

This clone was seen only once. This chain uses TRBV5-6 with TRBJ1-2; D is undetermined. CDR1 is SGHDT, CDR2 YYEEEE, per germline. The CDR3 is made up of 14 amino acids. The V end was cut by 5 bases, the J end by 2 bases, with 13 bases between. In DNA, the CDR3 is TGTGCCAGCAGTGGAAACAGTCTGAACTATGGCTACACCTTC. Translation: CASSGNSLNYGYTF. The complete variable domain, with remaining parts taken from reference TRBV5-6 and TRBJ1-2, reads DAGVTQSPTHLIKTRGQQVTLRCSPKSGHDTVSWYQQALGQGPQFIFQYYEEEERQRGNFPDRFSGHQFPNYSSELNVNALLLGDSALYLCASSGNSLNYGYTFGSGTRLTVV.

This chain connects TRBV7-3 to TRBJ2-7; 8 nucleotides agree with TRBD1. The CDR3 is 13 residues long. From germline, CDR1 is SGHTA and CDR2 FQGTGA. V shed 2 bases and J 6 bases; nucleotides not matched to a gene: 3. The CDR3 DNA is TGTGCCAGCAGCTTAGGACAGGGCGGCGAGCAGTACTTC. Translated: CASSLGQGGEQYF.

The CDR3 DNA follows: TGTGCCAGTAGTATCGGTCGCCAAAGCTCCTATAATTCACCCCTCCACTTT. Translating it yields CASSIGRQSSYNSPLHF. The rearrangement joins TRBV19 to TRBJ1-6; D unclear. V was shortened by 3 bases and J by 0 bases, with 12 bases between the two germline ends. The CDR3 spans 17 residues. Germline CDR1 reads LNHDA; CDR2 reads SQIVND (reference sequence).

The rearrangement joins TRBV5-4 to TRBJ2-5; the D gene is possibly TRBD1 (6 bases). Trimming pared 4 bases from V and 5 bases from J, leaving 21 bases between. CDR1 SGHNT and CDR2 YYREEE come from the germline V gene (reference sequence). The CDR3 totals 16 residues. Here the CDR3 DNA reads TGTGCCAGCAGCCCCGGACCGACAGGCGCTTTGGAGACCCAGTACTTC. Protein: CASSPGPTGALETQYF.

DNA of the CDR3: TGCGCCAGCATCTACGACAGGGATTCTTCCCACGAGCAGTACTTC. Amino acids: CASIYDRDSSHEQYF. This sequence joins TRBV10-1 and TRBJ2-7; the match to TRBD1 covers 7 bases. V lost 7 bases, J lost 5 bases, and 14 bases stayed unmatched. Germline V gives CDR1 WNHNN, CDR2 SYGVQD (reference sequence). This CDR3 is built from 15 residues.

The chain recombines TRBV19 with TRBJ2-3; the match to TRBD2 covers 11 bases. The germline gives CDR1 LNHDA, CDR2 SQIVND (reference sequence). The J segment lost 2 bases and the V segment lost 7 bases, leaving 5 bases of the junction unmatched. This CDR3 contains 15 residues. CDR3 bases: TGTGCCAGTACGACGGGACTAGCGGTCACAGATACGCAGTATTTT. Its protein product is CASTTGLAVTDTQYF.

This chain links TRBV19 with TRBJ1-5; no reliable D call. Deletions cut 5 bases from V and 6 bases from J, with 11 bases between. Germline V gene data show CDR1 as LNHDA and CDR2 as SQIVND (reference sequence). There are 13 residues in the CDR3. The CDR3 bases are TGTGCCAGTAGTTCCCCCTCGGTTCAGCCCCAGCATTTT. Translation gives CASSSPSVQPQHF.

This clone was observed once. The rearrangement links TRBV12-3 or TRBV12-4 to TRBJ2-5; D is unclear. V lost 4 bases to trimming and J lost 5 bases, with 5 bases between them. The CDR3 extends over 11 amino acids. This CDR3 is CASSSRETQYF. The CDR3 DNA sequence: TGTGCCAGCAGTTCGAGGGAGACCCAGTACTTC.

This clone came up once. The chain couples TRBV13 to TRBJ1-2; a possible D gene is TRBD1 (6 bases). There are 15 residues in the CDR3. From germline, CDR1 is PRHDT and CDR2 FYEKMQ (reference sequence). Trimming took 5 bases from V and 4 from J, leaving 17 bases between them. CDR3 loop: CASSPRTAGSYGYTF. The CDR3 DNA reads as TGTGCCAGCAGCCCAAGGACAGCGGGTAGCTATGGCTACACCTTC. The complete variable domain, with remaining parts taken from reference TRBV13 and TRBJ1-2, reads AAGVIQSPRHLIKEKRETATLKCYPIPRHDTVYWYQQGPGQDPQFLISFYEKMQSDKGSIPDRFSAQQFSDYHSELNMSSLELGDSALYFCASSPRTAGSYGYTFGSGTRLTVV.

This chain joins TRBV29-1 and TRBJ1-1; D gene unclear. The CDR3 length is 12 residues. V dropped 6 bases and J dropped 1 base, with 9 bases sitting between them. Germline CDR1 reads SQVTM; CDR2 reads ANQGSEA. Written as DNA, the CDR3 is TGCAGCGTGAAAAGGGCGAACACTGAAGCTTTCTTT. This sequence encodes CSVKRANTEAFF.

The rearrangement uses TRBV6-1 and TRBJ1-5; D gene ambiguous. The V and J ends lost 2 bases and 2 bases respectively, with 10 bases between them. This CDR3 spans 15 amino acids. CDR1 and CDR2 from the germline V gene are MNHNS and SASEGT. CDR3 protein: CASSENVVRNQPQHF. As DNA, the CDR3 is TGTGCCAGCAGTGAAAATGTTGTTCGCAATCAGCCCCAGCATTTT.

This clone was found once. The rearrangement joins TRBV7-9 to TRBJ2-1; 14 positions agree with TRBD2. The CDR3 spans 18 residues. V lost 6 bases and J lost 7; bases outside the gene matches: 14. The germline V gene encodes CDR1 SEHNR and CDR2 FQNEAQ (reference sequence). The CDR3 DNA reads TGTGCCAGCAGACAACCCCCGGGGACTAGCGGGAGTTATAATGAGCAGTTCTTC. Residues: CASRQPPGTSGSYNEQFF.